This TCR beta chain appears in the sequencing data of a study of control samples from healthy donors and cancer patients. This CDR3 has 14 residues. With 4 bases clipped from V and 5 bases from J, the junction kept 5 bases outside the gene matches. Germline assignment: CDR1 LNHDA and CDR2 SQIVND (reference sequence). Measured with immunoSEQ multiplex PCR; TCRdb has only the in-frame clones, and not every one. Of under 450,000 clones in the sample, 80% to 95% are singletons; the top ten hold about 6.3%. V and J are TRBV19 and TRBJ1-1, with TRBD1 matching 9 bases. The sequencing input was PBMCs. The source is a man aged 35 to 55 with head and neck cancer. The CDR3 sequence is CASSSGDRATEAFF. The CDR3 DNA reads as TGTGCCAGTAGTAGTGGGGACAGGGCGACTGAAGCTTTCTTT.